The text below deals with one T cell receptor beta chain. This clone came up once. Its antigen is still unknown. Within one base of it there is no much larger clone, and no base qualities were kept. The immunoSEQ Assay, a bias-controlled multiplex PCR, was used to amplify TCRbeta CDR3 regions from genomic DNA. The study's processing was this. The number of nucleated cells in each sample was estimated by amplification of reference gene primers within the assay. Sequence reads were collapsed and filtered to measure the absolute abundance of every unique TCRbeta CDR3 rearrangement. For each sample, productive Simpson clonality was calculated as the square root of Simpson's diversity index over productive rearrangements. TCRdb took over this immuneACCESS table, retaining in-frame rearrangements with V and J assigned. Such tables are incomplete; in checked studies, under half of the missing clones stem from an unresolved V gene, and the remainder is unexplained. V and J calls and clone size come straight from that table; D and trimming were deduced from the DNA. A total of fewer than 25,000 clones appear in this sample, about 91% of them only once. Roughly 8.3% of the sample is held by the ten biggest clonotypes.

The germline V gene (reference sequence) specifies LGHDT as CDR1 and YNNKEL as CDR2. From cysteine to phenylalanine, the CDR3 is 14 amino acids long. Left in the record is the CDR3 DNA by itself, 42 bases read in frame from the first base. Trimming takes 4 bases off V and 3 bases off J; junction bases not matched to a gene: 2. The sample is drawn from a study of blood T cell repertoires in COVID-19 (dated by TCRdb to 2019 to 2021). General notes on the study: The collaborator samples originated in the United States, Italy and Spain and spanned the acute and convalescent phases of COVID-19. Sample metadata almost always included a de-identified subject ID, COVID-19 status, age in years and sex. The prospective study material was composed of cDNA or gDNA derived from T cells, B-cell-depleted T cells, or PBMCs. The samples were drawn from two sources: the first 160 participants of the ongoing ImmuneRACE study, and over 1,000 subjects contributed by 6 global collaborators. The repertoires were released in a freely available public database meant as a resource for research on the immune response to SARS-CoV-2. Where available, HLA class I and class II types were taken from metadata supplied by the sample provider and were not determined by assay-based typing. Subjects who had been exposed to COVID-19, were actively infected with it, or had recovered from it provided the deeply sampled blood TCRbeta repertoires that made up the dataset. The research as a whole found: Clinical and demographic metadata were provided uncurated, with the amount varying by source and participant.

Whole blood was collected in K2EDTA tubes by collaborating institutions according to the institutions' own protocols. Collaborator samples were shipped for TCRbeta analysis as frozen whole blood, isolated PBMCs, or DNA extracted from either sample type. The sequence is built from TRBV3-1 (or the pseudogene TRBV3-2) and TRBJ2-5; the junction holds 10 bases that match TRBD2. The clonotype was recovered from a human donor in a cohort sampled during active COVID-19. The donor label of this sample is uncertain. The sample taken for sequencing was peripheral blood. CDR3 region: CASSPTSGKETQYF. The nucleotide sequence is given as TGTGCCAGCAGCCCTACTAGCGGGAAAGAGACCCAGTACTTC.